The 2 T cell receptor beta chains reported below all come from one sample, sequenced in a study of molecular identifiers for immune sequencing clone quantification. TCRdb used MiXCR to reprocess the PCR reads, holding one entry per CDR3 protein. Of around 480,000 distinct CDR3 sequences listed, roughly 25% are singletons. The sample consisted of naive CD8+ T cells from blood, with Jurkat cell RNA spiked in. Subset here: FACS-sorted CD8+CD4-CCR7+CD45RA+ naive T cells. Every receptor here comes from a human donor in good health. Some libraries in this study had Jurkat cell RNA spiked in.

This clonotype showed up just a few times. The genes are TRBV7-2 and TRBJ2-7; D may correspond to TRBD1 or TRBD2 (6 bases each). The CDR3 spans 15 residues. V lost 5 bases and J lost 2, with 16 bases in between. Germline V CDR1 and CDR2: SGHTA, FQGNSA. DNA for the CDR3: TGTGCCAGCAGCCTAACTAACGGGGGCACCTACGAGCAGTACTTC. Translating it yields CASSLTNGGTYEQYF.

The V and J genes are TRBV29-1 and TRBJ1-3; no clear D gene. V lost 7 bases, J lost 3 bases, and 13 bases lay in between. This CDR3 has 13 amino acids. Germline V gene sequence: CDR1 SQVTM, CDR2 ANQGSEA. The CDR3 spells CSAAAGIGNTIYF. CDR3 DNA: TGCAGCGCCGCGGCGGGGATTGGAAACACCATATATTTT.